Shown below are 22 T cell receptor beta chains from a single sample sequenced in a study of shared clonotypes between healthy human individuals. Libraries were prepared by immunoSEQ multiplex PCR; TCRdb keeps only in-frame clonotypes and omits some of them. The sample lists approximately 500,000 clones; 95% to 97% were seen once. The specimen was naive CD4+ T cells sorted from blood. Subset described: CD45RA+ positively selected. Receptor source: a woman aged 25 to 39 in good health.

V usage is TRBV5-1 and J usage is TRBJ1-2, with TRBD1 matching 9 bases. The CDR3 has 15 amino acids. Per the germline V gene, CDR1 is SGHRS and CDR2 is YFSETQ. The junction had 6 bases not matched to a gene; V was cut back by 4 bases and J by 2 bases. The CDR3 coding sequence is TGCGCCAGCAGCCAAACCGGGACAGGGAACTATGGCTACACCTTC. Translated: CASSQTGTGNYGYTF. Drawing the rest from reference TRBV5-1 and TRBJ1-2, the complete variable domain is KAGVTQTPRYLIKTRGQQVTLSCSPISGHRSVSWYQQTPGQGLQFLFEYFSETQRNKGNFPGRFSGRQFSNSRSEMNVSTLELGDSALYLCASSQTGTGNYGYTFGSGTRLTVV.

The chain combines TRBV28 with TRBJ2-2; TRBD1 agrees at 8 bases. Trimming cost V 6 bases and J 2 bases; bases outside gene matches: 5. The germline V gene has CDR1 MDHEN and CDR2 SYDVKM. The CDR3 is made up of 15 amino acids. The CDR3 coding sequence is TGTGCCAGCAGAGCGACAGGGGTAAACACCGGGGAGCTGTTTTTT. Its translation: CASRATGVNTGELFF.

The chain recombines TRBV5-1 with TRBJ2-1, with D perhaps TRBD1 (6 bases). Germline V gives CDR1 SGHRS, CDR2 YFSETQ. The CDR3 has 13 amino acids. Trimming removed 3 bases from V and 10 bases from J, with 14 bases in between. The CDR3 DNA follows: TGCGCCAGCAGCTCAACAGGGAAGGCAGAGCAGTTCTTC. Translated: CASSSTGKAEQFF.

The chain recombines TRBV14 with TRBJ2-2; D not resolved. The CDR3 spans 15 residues. V was pared by 4 bases and J by 4 bases, with 13 bases between. Per the germline V gene, CDR1 is SGHDN and CDR2 is FVKESK. The CDR3, as DNA: TGTGCCAGCAGCCGAAAGCTAGTGAGCACCGGGGAGCTGTTTTTT. It yields the protein CASSRKLVSTGELFF.

V gene TRBV28 combines with J gene TRBJ2-7, with TRBD2 matching over 9 bases. The CDR3 consists of 17 residues. The V segment lost 3 bases and the J segment 5 bases; nucleotides outside the gene matches: 14. In germline, CDR1 is MDHEN, CDR2 SYDVKM. The chain's CDR3 is CASSFIFYPAGGHEQYF. In nucleotides, the CDR3 is TGTGCCAGCAGTTTTATTTTTTATCCAGCGGGAGGCCACGAGCAGTACTTC. The full variable domain, its missing parts supplied by reference TRBV28 and TRBJ2-7, is DVKVTQSSRYLVKRTGEKVFLECVQDMDHENMFWYRQDPGLGLRLIYFSYDVKMKEKGDIPEGYSVSREKKERFSLILESASTNQTSMYLCASSFIFYPAGGHEQYFGPGTRLTVT.

The chain employs TRBV28 and TRBJ2-1; TRBD2 aligns across 7 bases. The V gene end was trimmed by 3 bases and the J gene end by 3 bases; junction bases not matched to a gene: 5. Germline lookup yields CDR1 MDHEN and CDR2 SYDVKM. This CDR3 comprises 15 residues. Written as DNA, the CDR3 is TGTGCCAGCAGTTTTATGGGAGGGGACTACAATGAGCAGTTCTTC. This codes for CASSFMGGDYNEQFF. The full variable domain, its missing parts supplied by reference TRBV28 and TRBJ2-1, is DVKVTQSSRYLVKRTGEKVFLECVQDMDHENMFWYRQDPGLGLRLIYFSYDVKMKEKGDIPEGYSVSREKKERFSLILESASTNQTSMYLCASSFMGGDYNEQFFGPGTRLTVL.

This chain joins TRBV9 and TRBJ2-3, with D uncertain. CDR1 and CDR2 (germline): SGDLS, YYNGEE. The CDR3 has 14 amino acids. Trimming shortened V by 2 bases and J by 7 bases, and 14 bases separated the two germline ends. The CDR3 reads CASSVRPGVNTQYF. The DNA of the CDR3 is TGTGCCAGCAGCGTGAGGCCCGGTGTAAATACGCAGTATTTT.

V usage is TRBV5-6 and J usage is TRBJ2-1, with TRBD2 matching over 14 bases. This CDR3 spans 15 amino acids. V shed 3 bases and J 7 bases; nucleotides not matched to a gene: 3. In germline, CDR1 is SGHDT, CDR2 YYEEEE. This CDR3 is CASSWGTSGSNEQFF. CDR3 DNA sequence: TGTGCCAGCAGCTGGGGGACTAGCGGGAGTAATGAGCAGTTCTTC.

The chain has TRBV29-1 and TRBJ2-1; D possibly corresponds to TRBD2 (5 bases). The V end was cut by 3 bases, the J end by 3 bases, with 12 bases between. CDR3 length: 14 amino acids. Germline V gene data show CDR1 as SQVTM and CDR2 as ANQGSEA. The CDR3 spells CSVDRLALYNEQFF. In DNA form, the CDR3 reads TGCAGCGTTGATAGGCTAGCCCTCTACAATGAGCAGTTCTTC.

This clone was counted once. The chain has TRBV7-3 and TRBJ2-1; TRBD2 aligns across 8 bases. V shed 1 base, J shed 0 bases, and the junction held 2 bases outside the gene matches. There are 16 residues in the CDR3. Germline V gives CDR1 SGHTA, CDR2 FQGTGA. CDR3 region: CASSLMSGSSYNEQFF. In DNA, the CDR3 is TGTGCCAGCAGCTTAATGAGCGGGAGCTCCTACAATGAGCAGTTCTTC.

This chain uses TRBV28 with TRBJ1-5; 7 bases are a match to TRBD1. The J segment lost 2 bases and the V segment lost 2 bases, leaving 6 bases of the junction unmatched. The CDR3 is 16 residues long. Germline values: CDR1 MDHEN, CDR2 SYDVKM. The CDR3 reads CASSLATGLGNQPQHF. DNA for the CDR3: TGTGCCAGCAGTTTAGCGACAGGGCTGGGCAATCAGCCCCAGCATTTT.

This clone showed up just once. This chain connects TRBV18 to TRBJ1-2, with D perhaps TRBD1 (6 bases). There are 18 residues in the CDR3. Germline-derived CDR1 and CDR2 are KGHSH and LQKENI. V was shortened by 2 bases and J by 4 bases, with 23 bases between the two germline ends. The CDR3 sequence is CASSPDGQSLGQFYGYTF. The CDR3 DNA is TGTGCCAGCTCACCAGATGGACAGAGCCTCGGCCAATTCTATGGCTACACCTTC.

The V gene is TRBV6-5, the J gene TRBJ1-5, with 8 nucleotides matching TRBD1. This CDR3 is built from 14 residues. V shed 4 bases, J shed 4 bases, and the junction held 3 bases outside the gene matches. CDR1 and CDR2 from the germline V gene are MNHEY and SVGAGI. This CDR3 is CASSLGQANQPQHF. CDR3 bases: TGTGCCAGCAGTTTGGGACAGGCAAATCAGCCCCAGCATTTT.

For this clone: The germline gene is not matched at one end of the junction; a read error may be the cause. The chain carries TRBV5-1 and TRBJ1-1; D gene uncertain. The germline V gene encodes CDR1 SGHRS and CDR2 YFSETQ. The CDR3 sequence is 12 residues long. The CDR3 is CASSRQNTEAFF. CDR3 coding DNA: TGTGCCAGCAGCCGACAGAACACTGAAGCTTTCTTT.

The chain has TRBV18 and TRBJ2-3; D call uncertain. Trimming pared 0 bases from V and 2 bases from J, leaving 9 bases between. The length of the CDR3 is 15 residues. The germline V gene has CDR1 KGHSH and CDR2 LQKENI. The CDR3 DNA reads TGTGCCAGCTCACCACCGGCCAGAAACACAGATACGCAGTATTTT. It yields the protein CASSPPARNTDTQYF. The full variable domain, with the rest looked up from reference TRBV18 and TRBJ2-3, is NAGVMQNPRHLVRRRGQEARLRCSPMKGHSHVYWYRQLPEEGLKFMVYLQKENIIDESGMPKERFSAEFPKEGPSILRIQQVVRGDSAAYFCASSPPARNTDTQYFGPGTRLTVL.

This sequence joins TRBV7-9 and TRBJ2-7; D call uncertain. The V and J ends lost 5 bases and 7 bases respectively, with 18 bases between them. Germline-derived CDR1 and CDR2 are SEHNR and FQNEAQ (reference sequence). The length of the CDR3 is 14 residues. The CDR3 DNA reads TGTGCCAGCAGCCGCGGATATGAGGTTCGGGAGCAGTACTTC. This codes for CASSRGYEVREQYF.

The rearrangement links TRBV5-1 to TRBJ1-4; D perhaps matches TRBD1 (6 bases). Germline assignment: CDR1 SGHRS and CDR2 YFSETQ. The V end lost 1 base, the J end lost 0 bases, and 10 bases lay between the germline ends. CDR3 length equals 16 residues. CDR3 in DNA: TGCGCCAGCAGCTTGACAGGGACGTCAACTAATGAAAAACTGTTTTTT. Translated: CASSLTGTSTNEKLFF.

The chain combines TRBV7-9 with TRBJ2-3, with 11 bases matching TRBD2. The germline gives CDR1 SEHNR, CDR2 FQNEAQ (reference sequence). The CDR3 sequence is 15 residues long. V gave up 5 bases and J gave up 6 bases; unmatched junction bases: 7. CDR3 in amino acids: CASSGTSGGGDTQYF. CDR3 in DNA: TGTGCCAGCAGCGGGACTAGCGGAGGGGGGGATACGCAGTATTTT.

J is TRBJ2-1 and V is TRBV5-1; TRBD2 matches at 8 bases. CDR1 SGHRS and CDR2 YFSETQ come from the germline V gene. Losses at the gene ends were 0 bases for V and 0 bases for J; bases not matched to a gene: 11. The CDR3 runs to 19 residues. The CDR3 reads CASSLERYGRAPSYNEQFF. Written as DNA, the CDR3 is TGCGCCAGCAGCTTGGAACGTTACGGGAGGGCCCCCTCCTACAATGAGCAGTTCTTC.

The chain is built from TRBV28 and TRBJ2-5; D is uncertain. This CDR3 region has 15 residues. The germline V gene encodes CDR1 MDHEN and CDR2 SYDVKM. Trimming pared 6 bases from V and 5 bases from J, leaving 19 bases between. As DNA, the CDR3 is TGTGCCAGCAGCACATCGGCACTGGGGTGGGAGACCCAGTACTTC. Protein product: CASSTSALGWETQYF.

The V call is TRBV21-1, the J call TRBJ1-1. TRBV21-1 is termed a pseudogene. There are 11 residues in the CDR3. CDR3 loop: CARAKNTEAFF. CDR3 nucleotide sequence: TGTGCCAGAGCAAAGAACACTGAAGCTTTCTTT.

The V gene is TRBV10-1, the J gene TRBJ2-1, with D perhaps TRBD1 (6 bases). V lost 4 bases and J 10 bases, leaving 17 bases between the germline ends. Germline V gene data show CDR1 as WNHNN and CDR2 as SYGVQD (reference sequence). This CDR3 contains 14 residues. DNA for the CDR3: TGCGCCAGCAGTGGATGGGGGCCCGGCAGGGAGCAGTTCTTC. Protein product: CASSGWGPGREQFF.